The 20 T cell receptor beta chains given below trace back to one sample, sequenced in a study of shared clonotypes between healthy human individuals. Generated by immunoSEQ multiplex PCR, the TCRdb table keeps only in-frame clones and is missing some. The repertoire holds around 700,000 clones, with more than 70% as singletons. Material for sequencing was memory CD4+ T cells sorted from blood. This sample's subset: CD45RA-negative fraction. The receptors here all came from a woman younger than 45 in good health.

V usage is TRBV10-3 and J usage is TRBJ1-2; D might be TRBD1 (5 bases). The V and J ends lost 0 bases and 5 bases respectively, with 19 bases between them. From germline, CDR1 is ENHRY and CDR2 SYGVKD. The CDR3 runs to 17 residues. The DNA of the CDR3 is TGTGCCATCAGTGAGTCGGGGACCTCCGCCTCTTCTTATGGCTACACCTTC. This sequence encodes CAISESGTSASSYGYTF.

The CDR3 loop reads CASSLARLNTEAFF. For the CDR3, the DNA is TGTGCCAGCAGCTTAGCCAGGCTGAACACTGAAGCTTTCTTT. The J gene is TRBJ1-1, the V gene TRBV7-2; D gene uncertain. In germline, CDR1 is SGHTA, CDR2 FQGNSA. V lost 0 bases to trimming and J lost 0 bases, with 5 bases between them. This CDR3 region has 14 residues.

The rearrangement joins TRBV28 to TRBJ2-7, with a weak D call TRBD1 (6 bases). Germline lookup yields CDR1 MDHEN and CDR2 SYDVKM. Between the trimmed V and J ends, which lost 3 bases and 4 bases, there was a span of 13 bases. The length of the CDR3 is 14 residues. The CDR3 sequence: CASSFSSGAYEQYF. CDR3 sequence (DNA): TGTGCCAGCAGTTTTAGTTCAGGGGCGTACGAGCAGTACTTC.

This chain links TRBV13 with TRBJ2-7; 8 bases are shared with TRBD1. Germline V gene lookup returns CDR1 PRHDT and CDR2 FYEKMQ (reference sequence). With V trimmed by 5 bases and J by 5 bases, 17 bases remained unmatched. There are 17 residues in the CDR3. The CDR3 here is CASSPPVVGRGLHEQYF. CDR3 nucleotide sequence: TGTGCCAGCAGCCCCCCGGTTGTGGGCAGGGGGCTCCACGAGCAGTACTTC.

The rearrangement links TRBV2 to TRBJ1-1; no firm D call. The CDR3 length is 14 residues. The germline gives CDR1 SNHLY, CDR2 FYNNEI. The ends were cut back, 2 bases at V and 8 bases at J, with 15 bases in the middle. CDR3 in DNA: TGTGCCAGCAGTGAAATTTGGGCCGGCTTAGAAGCTTTCTTT. Translated: CASSEIWAGLEAFF.

This clone was recorded only once. The rearrangement joins TRBV5-1 to TRBJ2-7; D perhaps matches TRBD2 (7 bases). The CDR3 spans 14 residues. Germline V gives CDR1 SGHRS, CDR2 YFSETQ. Trimming shortened V by 0 bases and J by 7 bases, and 14 bases separated the two germline ends. The CDR3 reads CASSLGGGGEEQYF. As DNA, the CDR3 is TGCGCCAGCAGCTTGGGAGGGGGAGGGGAAGAGCAGTACTTC.

A single count supports this clone. The V call is TRBV5-6, the J call TRBJ2-7; 10 bases fit TRBD1. V lost 5 bases, J lost 2 bases, and 7 bases stayed unmatched. This CDR3 contains 15 residues. Germline V gives CDR1 SGHDT, CDR2 YYEEEE. The CDR3 loop is CASSSPGTGAYEQYF. CDR3 bases: TGTGCCAGCAGTTCACCCGGGACAGGGGCCTACGAGCAGTACTTC.

This rearrangement joins TRBV28 to TRBJ1-1; TRBD1 matches 7 bases. CDR1 and CDR2 from the germline V gene are MDHEN and SYDVKM. This CDR3 has 13 amino acids. Trimming removed 2 bases from V and 8 bases from J; junction bases left unmatched: 5. CDR3 in DNA: TGTGCCAGCAGTTTAGGACAGGATAAGGAAGCTTTCTTT. This encodes CASSLGQDKEAFF. The full variable domain, with the rest looked up from reference TRBV28 and TRBJ1-1, is DVKVTQSSRYLVKRTGEKVFLECVQDMDHENMFWYRQDPGLGLRLIYFSYDVKMKEKGDIPEGYSVSREKKERFSLILESASTNQTSMYLCASSLGQDKEAFFGQGTRLTVV.

The V call is TRBV5-1, the J call TRBJ1-2; 8 nucleotides match TRBD1. Trimming took 2 bases from V and 6 from J; bases not matched to a gene: 12. Germline CDR1 and CDR2: SGHRS and YFSETQ. The CDR3 extends over 16 amino acids. The CDR3 DNA reads TGCGCCAGCAGCTTCTATCCTGGACAGGGTGAAAATGGCTACACCTTC. Amino acid sequence: CASSFYPGQGENGYTF.

This chain uses TRBV7-9 with TRBJ1-4; a weak D match, TRBD1 (5 bases). V was trimmed by 5 bases and J by 5 bases, leaving 9 bases between them. This CDR3 is 13 amino acids long. Germline V gene data show CDR1 as SEHNR and CDR2 as FQNEAQ (reference sequence). This CDR3 reads CASSRDWNEKLFF. CDR3 coding DNA: TGTGCCAGCAGCCGGGACTGGAATGAAAAACTGTTTTTT.

The chain couples TRBV7-9 to TRBJ2-3; 8 bases fit TRBD2. The CDR3 covers 13 residues. The V gene end was trimmed by 11 bases and the J gene end by 1 base; junction bases not matched to a gene: 5. CDR1 is SEHNR, CDR2 FQNEAQ, per germline (reference sequence). The CDR3 DNA sequence: TGTGCCGGGGAGACTAGCGGCACAGATACGCAGTATTTT. This encodes CAGETSGTDTQYF. Full variable domain (outside the CDR3, taken from reference TRBV7-9 and TRBJ2-3): DTGVSQNPRHKITKRGQNVTFRCDPISEHNRLYWYRQTLGQGPEFLTYFQNEAQLEKSRLLSDRFSAERPKGSFSTLEIQRTEQGDSAMYLCAGETSGTDTQYFGPGTRLTVL.

In the case of this clone: The sample holds other DNA sequences that translate to the same CDR3. This sequence joins TRBV5-1 and TRBJ2-5; D remains ambiguous. The DNA end is more similar to TRBJ2-7, so the J call may be wrong. The CDR3 consists of 14 residues. CDR1 and CDR2 from the germline V gene are SGHRS and YFSETQ. CDR3 DNA: TGCGCCAGCAGCTTGGCAGAGGTACCCTACGAGCAGTACTTC. Amino acids: CASSLAEVPYEQYF.

The rearrangement joins TRBV10-3 to TRBJ2-1; 9 bases are a match to TRBD2. The CDR3 totals 15 residues. CDR1 is ENHRY and CDR2 is SYGVKD in the germline V gene. The ends lost 3 bases at V and 6 bases at J; junction bases unmatched: 6. This CDR3 reads CAISDSGTSPNEQFF. The CDR3 DNA sequence: TGTGCCATCAGTGACTCCGGGACTAGCCCCAATGAGCAGTTCTTC.

This rearrangement joins TRBV4-1 to TRBJ2-3, with D tentatively TRBD1 (5 bases). From germline, CDR1 is MGHRA and CDR2 YSYEKL. CDR3 length: 18 residues. V was pared by 1 base and J by 2 bases, with 19 bases between. The CDR3 bases are TGCGCCAGCAGCCAAGTTAGGGCAGGGAAACCCCTCACAGATACGCAGTATTTT. It codes for CASSQVRAGKPLTDTQYF.

At least ten counts were recorded for this clone. The genes are TRBV7-9 and TRBJ2-5; D perhaps matches TRBD1 (5 bases). Germline loops: CDR1 SEHNR, CDR2 FQNEAQ (reference sequence). The V and J ends lost 6 bases and 2 bases respectively, with 10 bases between them. This CDR3 comprises 13 residues. CDR3 protein: CASRGRAQETQYF. In DNA, the CDR3 is TGTGCCAGCAGGGGCAGGGCGCAAGAGACCCAGTACTTC.

This clone was picked up a small number of times. The rearrangement joins TRBV2 to TRBJ2-3; weak D call: TRBD2 (6 bases). Germline V gene lookup returns CDR1 SNHLY and CDR2 FYNNEI. The CDR3 totals 14 residues. The V end was cut by 6 bases, the J end by 2 bases, with 12 bases between. The CDR3 sequence is CASRASEDTDTQYF. The CDR3 DNA reads TGTGCCAGCAGGGCTAGCGAGGACACAGATACGCAGTATTTT. The full variable domain, with the rest looked up from reference TRBV2 and TRBJ2-3, is EPEVTQTPSHQVTQMGQEVILRCVPISNHLYFYWYRQILGQKVEFLVSFYNNEISEKSEIFDDQFSVERPDGSNFTLKIRSTKLEDSAMYFCASRASEDTDTQYFGPGTRLTVL.

V and J are TRBV13 and TRBJ1-2, with no clear D. This CDR3 is built from 18 residues. Trimming removed 5 bases at V and 10 bases at J, with 32 bases between. The germline V gene encodes CDR1 PRHDT and CDR2 FYEKMQ (reference sequence). The CDR3 region is CASSLGRGQSIGSEDYTF. DNA for the CDR3: TGTGCCAGCAGCCTCGGACGCGGGCAGTCGATTGGGTCCGAAGACTACACCTTC.

The chain recombines TRBV30 with TRBJ1-5; no clear D gene. The V end was cut by 3 bases, the J end by 7 bases, with 13 bases between. The germline V gene encodes CDR1 GTSNPN and CDR2 SVGIG (reference sequence). The CDR3 extends over 13 amino acids. CDR3 loop: CAWSQELEQPQHF. CDR3 DNA: TGTGCCTGGAGCCAAGAATTGGAACAGCCCCAGCATTTT.

The chain has TRBV6-6 and TRBJ1-1, with TRBD1 as a possible D gene (6 bases). CDR1 MNHNY and CDR2 SVGAGI come from the germline V gene (reference sequence). V was clipped by 5 bases and J by 3 bases, with 13 bases between them. This CDR3 is 14 amino acids long. The CDR3 DNA reads TGTGCCAGCAGTCCGGACAGCACACACACTGAAGCTTTCTTT. Its translation: CASSPDSTHTEAFF.

The gene calls are TRBV5-1 and TRBJ2-2, with 10 bases aligning to TRBD1. V trimming: 3 bases; J trimming: 3 bases; junction bases outside the gene matches: 5. The length of the CDR3 is 16 residues. Germline assignment: CDR1 SGHRS and CDR2 YFSETQ. The CDR3 loop reads CASSSSGTGDTGELFF. The CDR3 nucleotides are TGCGCCAGCAGCTCCTCCGGGACAGGGGACACCGGGGAGCTGTTTTTT.